This entry lists 28 T cell receptor beta chains sequenced from one sample in a study of T cells after yellow fever vaccination. TCRdb used MiXCR to reprocess the 5' RACE reads, holding one entry per CDR3 protein. Of under 550,000 distinct CDR3 sequences listed, about a fifth are singletons. The sample was PBMCs, taken 20 to 25 days after the first yellow fever vaccination. The receptors were sampled from a man in his late teens or twenties who received the YFV17D yellow fever vaccine.

This clonotype was seen more than once but under ten times. The CDR3 protein is CASTTGTESYEQYF. In nucleotides, the CDR3 is TGTGCCAGCACTACCGGGACAGAAAGCTACGAGCAGTACTTC. The chain couples TRBV6-2 or TRBV6-3 to TRBJ2-7; TRBD1 matches 7 bases. The CDR3 length is 14 residues. The V gene end was trimmed by 7 bases and the J gene end by 3 bases; junction bases not matched to a gene: 9. Germline CDR1 is MNHEY and CDR2 is SVGEGT.

J is TRBJ2-7 and V is TRBV2; 9 positions match TRBD1. The CDR3 length is 14 residues. V lost 6 bases to trimming and J lost 3 bases; unmatched junction nucleotides: 6. Germline V gives CDR1 SNHLY, CDR2 FYNNEI. In DNA, the CDR3 is TGTGCCAGCAGGGGGACAGGGCACGGCTACGAGCAGTACTTC. Its translation: CASRGTGHGYEQYF.

V and J are TRBV6-1 and TRBJ2-5, with D possibly TRBD1 on 6 matching bases. Per germline, CDR1 MNHNS and CDR2 SASEGT. The CDR3 is made up of 15 amino acids. V lost 6 bases and J 0 bases, leaving 14 bases between the germline ends. CDR3 protein: CASSQQGPYQETQYF. CDR3 in DNA: TGTGCCAGCAGCCAACAGGGCCCGTACCAAGAGACCCAGTACTTC.

A few counts support this clonotype. V gene TRBV7-9 combines with J gene TRBJ2-1; the D gene is possibly TRBD1 (5 bases). V lost 5 bases and J 9 bases, leaving 20 bases between the germline ends. The length of the CDR3 is 15 residues. Germline loops: CDR1 SEHNR, CDR2 FQNEAQ (reference sequence). Here the CDR3 DNA reads TGTGCCAGCAGCGTCACAGGCCATGGGGCTAGTGAGCAGTTCTTC. Its protein is CASSVTGHGASEQFF.

This chain connects TRBV7-2 to TRBJ1-1; no reliable D call. Trimming removed 1 base from V and 3 bases from J, with 9 bases in between. Germline V gives CDR1 SGHTA, CDR2 FQGNSA. The CDR3 contains 14 residues. CDR3 in DNA: TGTGCCAGCAGCTTAGTGGTCACCGACACTGAAGCTTTCTTT. It yields the protein CASSLVVTDTEAFF. The full variable domain, with the rest looked up from reference TRBV7-2 and TRBJ1-1, is GAGVSQSPSNKVTEKGKDVELRCDPISGHTALYWYRQSLGQGLEFLIYFQGNSAPDKSGLPSDRFSAERTGGSVSTLTIQRTQQEDSAVYLCASSLVVTDTEAFFGQGTRLTVV.

This clonotype was seen repeatedly, ten times or more. V usage is TRBV19 and J usage is TRBJ1-5; D remains unclear. Germline assignment: CDR1 LNHDA and CDR2 SQIVND (reference sequence). The CDR3 totals 16 residues. V lost 6 bases, J lost 0 bases, and 15 bases lay in between. CDR3 in DNA: TGTGCCAGTAGACAAAGGTCGTTAGATAGCAATCAGCCCCAGCATTTT. Amino acid sequence: CASRQRSLDSNQPQHF.

J is TRBJ2-5 and V is TRBV4-1, with TRBD2 matching over 11 bases. Germline V gene sequence: CDR1 MGHRA, CDR2 YSYEKL. The CDR3 has 15 amino acids. J was trimmed by 13 bases and V by 0 bases; bases with no gene match: 10. The CDR3 reads CASSQEGLAGGNRYF. The CDR3 DNA sequence: TGCGCCAGCAGCCAAGAGGGCCTAGCGGGGGGCAACCGGTACTTC.

This clonotype was seen a handful of times. This chain joins TRBV7-2 and TRBJ1-2; D is ambiguous. The CDR3 covers 15 residues. The germline gives CDR1 SGHTA, CDR2 FQGNSA. V was pared by 1 base and J by 1 base, with 10 bases between. The CDR3 spells CASSLVLTFNYGYTF. As DNA, the CDR3 is TGTGCCAGCAGCTTAGTCCTGACTTTTAACTATGGCTACACCTTC.

This chain links TRBV29-1 with TRBJ2-5, with D maybe TRBD1 (7 bases). The length of the CDR3 is 13 residues. Germline-derived CDR1 and CDR2 are SQVTM and ANQGSEA. Between the trimmed V and J ends, which lost 6 bases and 5 bases, there was a span of 16 bases. Here the CDR3 reads CSVDYRGFETQYF. In nucleotides, the CDR3 is TGCAGCGTGGACTACAGGGGTTTTGAGACCCAGTACTTC.

The rearrangement joins TRBV12-3 or TRBV12-4 to TRBJ1-4, with 10 bases that match TRBD1. V lost 6 bases and J lost 8; bases outside the gene matches: 6. The CDR3 extends over 14 amino acids. The CDR3 loop reads CASRLDRGGEKLFF. The CDR3 coding sequence is TGTGCCAGCAGACTGGACAGGGGGGGCGAAAAACTGTTTTTT.

Only a few counts were recorded for this clonotype. The genes are TRBV5-1 and TRBJ2-3; D is unresolved. This CDR3 contains 13 residues. The V gene lost 0 bases and the J gene lost 6 bases, with 8 bases spanning the gap. Germline CDR1 SGHRS, CDR2 YFSETQ. DNA for the CDR3: TGCGCCAGCAGCTTGGGTCTCTTTGATACGCAGTATTTT. Residues: CASSLGLFDTQYF.

The CDR3 here is CASSLYWQMETGELFF. The CDR3 bases are TGTGCCAGCAGCTTGTACTGGCAAATGGAGACCGGGGAGCTGTTTTTT. The chain carries TRBV11-3 and TRBJ2-2; D uncertain. CDR3 size: 16 residues. Trimming took off 3 bases at V and 5 bases at J, with 16 bases between the two ends. Germline CDR1 is SGHNT and CDR2 is YENEEA. Full variable domain (remainder filled in from reference TRBV11-3 and TRBJ2-2): EAGVVQSPRYKIIEKKQPVAFWCNPISGHNTLYWYLQNLGQGPELLIRYENEEAVDDSQLPKDRFSAERLKGVDSTLKIQPAELGDSAVYLCASSLYWQMETGELFFGEGSRLTVL.

This clonotype was seen at least ten times. The chain recombines TRBV4-3 with TRBJ2-7, with D maybe TRBD1 (6 bases). The CDR3 runs to 15 residues. Germline V lookup: CDR1 LGHNA, CDR2 YSLEER. V was cut by 5 bases and J by 6 bases, with 20 bases left in between. Here the CDR3 DNA reads TGCGCCAGCAGCGGCAGCATGGGCAGGGGTGCCGAGCAGTACTTC. Translation gives CASSGSMGRGAEQYF.

The rearrangement joins TRBV15 to TRBJ2-5, with D tentatively TRBD1 or TRBD2 (6 bases each). The CDR3 has 16 amino acids. Germline CDR1 reads LNHNV; CDR2 reads YYDKDF (reference sequence). V gave up 0 bases and J gave up 0 bases, with 11 bases separating them. CDR3: CATSREGGRYQETQYF. In DNA form, the CDR3 reads TGTGCCACCAGCAGAGAGGGGGGCCGGTACCAAGAGACCCAGTACTTC.

This chain connects TRBV6-1 to TRBJ2-7; tentatively, D is TRBD1 (6 bases). The V gene lost 2 bases and the J gene lost 2 bases, with 13 bases spanning the gap. The germline gives CDR1 MNHNS, CDR2 SASEGT. CDR3 length equals 15 residues. The CDR3 sequence is CASSEMPGTTYEQYF. In nucleotides, the CDR3 is TGTGCCAGCAGTGAAATGCCAGGGACAACCTACGAGCAGTACTTC.

This clonotype was detected only a few times. V usage is TRBV29-1 and J usage is TRBJ1-1; tentative D call: TRBD1 (5 bases). V lost 2 bases and J 7 bases, leaving 11 bases between the germline ends. The CDR3 is made up of 12 amino acids. In germline, CDR1 is SQVTM, CDR2 ANQGSEA. CDR3 sequence reads: CSVERRVNEAFF. CDR3 DNA sequence: TGCAGCGTTGAACGCAGGGTGAATGAAGCTTTCTTT.

This clonotype was counted only a few times. This chain links TRBV28 with TRBJ2-6; 11 bases match TRBD1. Germline assignment: CDR1 MDHEN and CDR2 SYDVKM. With 6 bases clipped from V and 1 base from J, the junction kept 5 bases outside the gene matches. This CDR3 has 17 amino acids. The chain's CDR3 is CASRSGTGGSGANVLTF. In DNA, the CDR3 is TGTGCCAGCAGATCCGGGACAGGGGGATCTGGGGCCAACGTCCTGACTTTC.

This clonotype occurred a few times. The gene calls are TRBV9 and TRBJ2-6; 10 nucleotides line up with TRBD1. Germline loops: CDR1 SGDLS, CDR2 YYNGEE. The CDR3 contains 17 residues. The trim removed 4 bases at V and 0 bases at J, leaving 4 bases unmatched. The CDR3 region is CASSPRTGGSGANVLTF. CDR3 nucleotides: TGTGCCAGCAGCCCCCGGACAGGGGGCTCTGGGGCCAACGTCCTGACTTTC.

This clonotype has only a few counts. The chain is built from TRBV7-9 and TRBJ2-5; 13 nucleotides match TRBD2. V gave up 5 bases and J gave up 1 base; unmatched junction bases: 4. The CDR3 extends over 16 amino acids. Germline CDR1 is SEHNR and CDR2 is FQNEAQ (reference sequence). CDR3 loop: CASSKLAGGLQETQYF. CDR3 DNA sequence: TGTGCCAGCAGCAAACTAGCGGGGGGGCTCCAAGAGACCCAGTACTTC.

The chain carries TRBV28 and TRBJ2-2; D is possibly TRBD1 (5 bases). Germline lookup yields CDR1 MDHEN and CDR2 SYDVKM. The germline V and J ends were trimmed by 5 bases and 7 bases, with 14 bases remaining between them. The CDR3 is 14 residues long. The CDR3 DNA is TGTGCCAGCAGTCTTACCTCAGGGTTCGGGGAGCTGTTTTTT. This encodes CASSLTSGFGELFF.

This clonotype was found a few times. The rearrangement links TRBV9 to TRBJ2-1, with D possibly TRBD1 on 6 matching bases. V was clipped by 6 bases and J by 2 bases, with 6 bases between them. CDR3 size: 12 residues. The germline V gene has CDR1 SGDLS and CDR2 YYNGEE. Written as DNA, the CDR3 is TGTGCCAGCAACAGGGCCTACAATGAGCAGTTCTTC. This sequence encodes CASNRAYNEQFF.

This rearrangement joins TRBV19 to TRBJ2-3, with 9 positions matching TRBD2. The germline V gene encodes CDR1 LNHDA and CDR2 SQIVND (reference sequence). V shed 10 bases, J shed 1 base, and the junction held 3 bases outside the gene matches. The CDR3 runs 13 residues. The CDR3 nucleotides read TGTGCCACAAAGCGGGGGGGCACAGATACGCAGTATTTT. This translates into CATKRGGTDTQYF.

This clonotype was picked up a small number of times. The gene calls are TRBV20-1 and TRBJ2-3; D possibly corresponds to TRBD2 (6 bases). The length of the CDR3 is 14 residues. V lost 7 bases to trimming and J lost 2 bases, with 16 bases between them. Germline CDR1 DFQATT, CDR2 SNEGSKA (reference sequence). In DNA form, the CDR3 reads TGCAGTGTCGGGGCTCGGGGGTCCACAGATACGCAGTATTTT. Amino acid sequence: CSVGARGSTDTQYF.

The chain joins TRBV7-6 to TRBJ2-4; perhaps TRBD2 as D (6 bases). CDR1 and CDR2 from the germline V gene are SGHVS and FNYEAQ. V was pared by 5 bases and J by 8 bases, with 16 bases between. The CDR3 is 14 amino acids. The CDR3 DNA reads TGTGCCAGCAGCCCCCGAGTTGGCGGGGACATTCAGTACTTC. Translated: CASSPRVGGDIQYF.

This clonotype was observed a handful of times. This chain links TRBV7-2 with TRBJ2-3; no clear D gene. V was cut by 2 bases and J by 0 bases, with 9 bases left in between. The CDR3 loop spans 15 amino acids. Germline V gene data show CDR1 as SGHTA and CDR2 as FQGNSA. Here the CDR3 DNA reads TGTGCCAGCAGCTTATATCAGAGAAGCACAGATACGCAGTATTTT. Protein sequence: CASSLYQRSTDTQYF.

The chain carries TRBV7-3 and TRBJ2-1; the match to TRBD1 covers 10 bases. The CDR3 spans 15 residues. The trim removed 0 bases at V and 8 bases at J, leaving 4 bases unmatched. Germline lookup yields CDR1 SGHTA and CDR2 FQGTGA. In DNA, the CDR3 is TGTGCCAGCAGCTTAACCGGGACAGGGGCCGATGAGCAGTTCTTC. Translated, it gives CASSLTGTGADEQFF.

The sample holds a few counts of this clonotype. The CDR3 protein is CASSYSGTGSFYEQYF. The CDR3 bases are TGTGCCAGCAGTTACTCAGGGACAGGCTCCTTCTACGAGCAGTACTTC. This chain links TRBV6-2 or TRBV6-3 with TRBJ2-7, with 8 bases fitting TRBD1. Germline V gene data show CDR1 as MNHEY and CDR2 as SVGEGT. Trimming took 0 bases from V and 3 from J; bases not matched to a gene: 7. The CDR3 has 16 amino acids.

This chain connects TRBV7-9 to TRBJ1-6; 8 bases agree with TRBD1. The CDR3 covers 15 residues. The V gene end was trimmed by 5 bases and the J gene end by 4 bases; junction bases not matched to a gene: 4. The germline V gene encodes CDR1 SEHNR and CDR2 FQNEAQ (reference sequence). The CDR3 protein is CASSPGDRYNSPLHF. The CDR3 bases are TGTGCCAGCAGCCCGGGGGACAGGTATAATTCACCCCTCCACTTT.